Listed below are T cell receptor beta chains from one sample, sequenced in a study of T cell repertoires in cytomegalovirus infection. No cognate antigen is known for these TCRs. From the reads, TCRdb called clonotypes with MiXCR, one entry per CDR3 protein. The sample lists about 110,000 distinct CDR3 sequences; 9.5% to 13% were seen once. Sequenced sample: PBMCs, sequenced either directly or after in vitro stimulation (not recorded which). The receptors were gathered from a human donor in good health (CMV status not recorded). Some clones in this sample may be carry-over from other donors' samples. Both conserved end residues are part of each CDR3. Each record gives: J gene, V gene, D gene, clone size, CDR3 protein, CDR3 DNA. D genes are given only for firm matches. Expanded clones are given a class, and other clones once, few, many or no size at all.

j_gene: TRBJ2-1; v_gene: TRBV6-1; d_gene: TRBD2; abundance: many; CDR3aa: CASSRLAGGNEQFF; CDR3nt: TGTGCCAGCAGTCGACTAGCGGGAGGCAATGAGCAGTTCTTC
j_gene: TRBJ1-1; v_gene: TRBV6-4; d_gene: TRBD1; abundance: .; CDR3aa: CASSSGTGGNTEAFF; CDR3nt: TGTGCCAGCAGTTCCGGGACAGGGGGCAACACTGAAGCTTTCTTT
j_gene: TRBJ2-1; v_gene: TRBV7-6; d_gene: .; abundance: few; CDR3aa: CASSPQINNEQFF; CDR3nt: TGTGCCAGCAGCCCCCAGATCAACAATGAGCAGTTCTTC
j_gene: TRBJ2-7; v_gene: TRBV7-2; d_gene: TRBD1; abundance: many; CDR3aa: CASSGQGNYGQYF; CDR3nt: TGTGCCAGCAGTGGACAGGGGAATTATGGGCAGTACTTC
j_gene: TRBJ2-2; v_gene: TRBV7-3; d_gene: .; abundance: .; CDR3aa: CASRSRPYFGELFF; CDR3nt: TGTGCCAGCAGGTCGCGACCGTATTTCGGGGAGCTGTTTTTT
j_gene: TRBJ2-7; v_gene: TRBV5-4; d_gene: TRBD2; abundance: few; CDR3aa: CASSLELAGPYEQYF; CDR3nt: TGTGCCAGCAGCTTGGAACTAGCGGGGCCCTACGAGCAGTACTTC
j_gene: TRBJ1-6; v_gene: TRBV18; d_gene: .; abundance: many; CDR3aa: CASSPIADSPLHF; CDR3nt: TGTGCCAGCTCACCGATCGCAGATTCACCCCTCCACTTT
j_gene: TRBJ1-2; v_gene: TRBV7-2; d_gene: TRBD1; abundance: many; CDR3aa: CASSADRVRYGYTF; CDR3nt: TGTGCCAGCAGCGCGGACAGGGTTAGATATGGCTACACCTTC
j_gene: TRBJ1-1; v_gene: TRBV4-3; d_gene: .; abundance: many; CDR3aa: CASSQDRQNAEAFF; CDR3nt: TGCGCCAGCAGCCAAGATCGGCAGAATGCGGAAGCTTTCTTT
j_gene: TRBJ1-1; v_gene: TRBV7-6; d_gene: .; abundance: many; CDR3aa: CASSLGQENTEAFF; CDR3nt: TGTGCCAGCAGCTTAGGGCAGGAGAACACTGAAGCTTTCTTT
j_gene: TRBJ1-1; v_gene: TRBV5-5; d_gene: .; abundance: many; CDR3aa: CASSRWSGLVGTEAFF; CDR3nt: TGTGCCAGCAGCCGGTGGTCGGGGTTGGTAGGCACTGAAGCTTTCTTT
j_gene: TRBJ2-1; v_gene: TRBV11-1; d_gene: TRBD1; abundance: many; CDR3aa: CASSSVETGGEYNEQFF; CDR3nt: TGTGCCAGCAGCTCTGTAGAGACAGGGGGCGAGTACAATGAGCAGTTCTTC
j_gene: TRBJ2-5; v_gene: TRBV10-3; d_gene: .; abundance: many; CDR3aa: CAISEGRTEPRLETQYF; CDR3nt: TGTGCCATCAGTGAGGGGCGGACAGAGCCTAGATTAGAGACCCAGTACTTC
j_gene: TRBJ1-2; v_gene: TRBV29-1; d_gene: .; abundance: many; CDR3aa: CSVDISFSGYGYTF; CDR3nt: TGCAGCGTTGATATTTCGTTTTCGGGCTATGGCTACACCTTC
j_gene: TRBJ2-2; v_gene: TRBV5-4; d_gene: .; abundance: few; CDR3aa: CASSGVTGELFF; CDR3nt: TGTGCCAGCAGCGGAGTTACCGGGGAGCTGTTTTTT
j_gene: TRBJ1-3; v_gene: TRBV4-2; d_gene: .; abundance: .; CDR3aa: CASSQDGQPSSGNTIYF; CDR3nt: TGTGCCAGCAGCCAAGATGGGCAGCCGAGCTCTGGAAACACCATATATTTT
j_gene: TRBJ1-1; v_gene: TRBV7-2; d_gene: .; abundance: many; CDR3aa: CASSLRVLGEAFF; CDR3nt: TGTGCCAGCAGCCTCAGGGTTTTGGGTGAAGCTTTCTTT
j_gene: TRBJ1-4; v_gene: TRBV7-9; d_gene: TRBD1; abundance: many; CDR3aa: CASSHRQDREKLFF; CDR3nt: TGTGCCAGCAGCCACCGACAGGACAGGGAAAAACTGTTTTTT
j_gene: TRBJ1-2; v_gene: TRBV6-6; d_gene: TRBD1; abundance: few; CDR3aa: CASSPGQTNGYTF; CDR3nt: TGTGCCAGCAGCCCGGGACAGACGAATGGCTACACCTTC
j_gene: TRBJ2-1; v_gene: TRBV12-3/TRBV12-4; d_gene: .; abundance: few; CDR3aa: CASRFVEYNEQFF; CDR3nt: TGTGCCAGCAGGTTTGTGGAATACAATGAGCAGTTCTTC
j_gene: TRBJ2-1; v_gene: TRBV4-3; d_gene: TRBD1; abundance: many; CDR3aa: CASSRSRDSLGDQFF; CDR3nt: TGCGCCAGCAGCCGGTCCCGGGACAGCTTGGGGGATCAGTTCTTC
j_gene: TRBJ2-5; v_gene: TRBV10-2; d_gene: .; abundance: few; CDR3aa: CASSDGFVGPPYF; CDR3nt: TGCGCCAGCAGCGATGGCTTCGTGGGGCCCCCGTACTTC
j_gene: TRBJ1-2; v_gene: TRBV30; d_gene: .; abundance: .; CDR3aa: CAWSVWGAQVDGYTF; CDR3nt: TGTGCCTGGAGTGTATGGGGGGCGCAGGTCGATGGCTACACCTTC
j_gene: TRBJ2-4; v_gene: TRBV7-2; d_gene: .; abundance: many; CDR3aa: CASSLEPNIQYF; CDR3nt: TGTGCCAGCAGCTTAGAGCCCAACATTCAGTACTTC
j_gene: TRBJ2-2; v_gene: TRBV7-2; d_gene: TRBD2; abundance: many; CDR3aa: CASSWPGLSNTGELFF; CDR3nt: TGTGCCAGCAGTTGGCCGGGACTATCAAACACCGGGGAGCTGTTTTTT
j_gene: TRBJ1-2; v_gene: TRBV6-5; d_gene: TRBD1; abundance: few; CDR3aa: CASRQQGARNGYTF; CDR3nt: TGTGCCAGCAGGCAACAGGGGGCCCGAAATGGCTACACCTTC
j_gene: TRBJ1-5; v_gene: TRBV28; d_gene: TRBD1; abundance: .; CDR3aa: CASKFQGAGNQPQHF; CDR3nt: TGTGCCAGCAAGTTCCAGGGGGCTGGCAATCAGCCCCAGCATTTT
j_gene: TRBJ2-4; v_gene: TRBV4-2; d_gene: .; abundance: few; CDR3aa: CASSQDRDIQYF; CDR3nt: TGTGCCAGCAGCCAAGATAGGGACATTCAGTACTTC
j_gene: TRBJ2-3; v_gene: TRBV6-2/TRBV6-3; d_gene: .; abundance: .; CDR3aa: CASSRWQLRSHTQYF; CDR3nt: TGTGCCAGCAGTCGATGGCAGCTTCGAAGTCATACGCAGTATTTT
j_gene: TRBJ2-5; v_gene: TRBV7-2; d_gene: .; abundance: many; CDR3aa: CASSPQYQETQYF; CDR3nt: TGTGCCAGCAGTCCCCAATACCAAGAGACCCAGTACTTC
j_gene: TRBJ2-7; v_gene: TRBV15; d_gene: TRBD1; abundance: many; CDR3aa: CATSGHRGNEQYF; CDR3nt: TGTGCCACCAGCGGCCACAGGGGGAACGAGCAGTACTTC
j_gene: TRBJ2-3; v_gene: TRBV28; d_gene: TRBD1; abundance: .; CDR3aa: CASSPDRVTDTQYF; CDR3nt: TGTGCCAGCAGTCCGGACAGGGTCACAGATACGCAGTATTTT
j_gene: TRBJ2-2; v_gene: TRBV28; d_gene: .; abundance: .; CDR3aa: CASSLRGFGGELFF; CDR3nt: TGTGCCAGCAGCCTCAGGGGATTCGGCGGGGAGCTGTTTTTT
j_gene: TRBJ1-5; v_gene: TRBV20-1; d_gene: .; abundance: .; CDR3aa: CSASGVGNQPQHF; CDR3nt: TGCAGTGCTTCAGGGGTAGGTAATCAGCCCCAGCATTTT
j_gene: TRBJ2-2; v_gene: TRBV10-3; d_gene: TRBD2; abundance: many; CDR3aa: CAIRGTSGSTGELFF; CDR3nt: TGTGCCATCAGAGGGACTAGCGGGAGCACCGGGGAGCTGTTTTTT